The rows below give T cell receptor beta chains drawn from one sample of a study of blood T cells in healthy people across ages. MiXCR was run by TCRdb on the 5' RACE reads, yielding one entry per CDR3 protein. The sample records about 900,000 distinct CDR3 sequences, around 46% being singletons. Sequenced sample: blood. Receptors originate from a man aged 25-40 years in good health. The CDR3 runs from the conserved cysteine through the conserved F or W. The D gene is left open where the match is weak. Rows give clone size only sometimes, using once, few, many, or a class for an expanded clone.

D: TRBD1; size: .; V: TRBV28; J: TRBJ2-7; CDR3: CASSWTGLVYEQYF; DNA: TGTGCCAGCAGTTGGACAGGGCTGGTCTACGAGCAGTACTTC
D: TRBD1; size: .; V: TRBV4-2; J: TRBJ1-1; CDR3: CASSERDRIAGTEAFF; DNA: TGTGCCAGCAGCGAACGGGACAGGATAGCTGGTACTGAAGCTTTCTTT
D: .; size: .; V: TRBV6-4; J: TRBJ2-3; CDR3: CASRRQPSTDTQYF; DNA: TGTGCCAGCCGCCGACAGCCTAGCACAGATACGCAGTATTTT
D: .; size: many; V: TRBV7-2; J: TRBJ2-1; CDR3: CASSLVPSFTSSYNEQFF; DNA: TGTGCCAGCAGCTTAGTACCCAGCTTCACTTCGTCCTACAATGAGCAGTTCTTC
D: .; size: .; V: TRBV27; J: TRBJ1-2; CDR3: CASSVRGWGYGYTF; DNA: TGTGCCAGCAGTGTACGGGGATGGGGCTATGGCTACACCTTC
D: .; size: .; V: TRBV7-2; J: TRBJ1-6; CDR3: CASSRLSYNSPLHF; DNA: TGTGCCAGCAGCCGTCTTAGTTATAATTCACCCCTCCACTTT
D: .; size: .; V: TRBV29-1; J: TRBJ2-7; CDR3: CSVHGIYEQYF; DNA: TGCAGCGTACACGGGATCTACGAGCAGTACTTC
D: .; size: many; V: TRBV12-3/TRBV12-4; J: TRBJ2-7; CDR3: CASSSSHEQYF; DNA: TGTGCCAGCAGCTCATCGCACGAGCAGTACTTC
D: .; size: .; V: TRBV3-1; J: TRBJ2-7; CDR3: CASSHSNIYEQYF; DNA: TGTGCCAGCAGCCACTCTAACATCTACGAGCAGTACTTC
D: .; size: .; V: TRBV29-1; J: TRBJ2-3; CDR3: CSVVRDTQYF; DNA: TGCAGCGTGGTTCGGGATACGCAGTATTTT
D: TRBD2; size: .; V: TRBV7-3; J: TRBJ2-1; CDR3: CASSPGIGGDEQFF; DNA: TGTGCCAGCAGCCCCGGGATTGGGGGGGATGAGCAGTTCTTC
D: TRBD1; size: .; V: TRBV20-1; J: TRBJ1-5; CDR3: CSADRERGQPQHF; DNA: TGCAGTGCCGACAGGGAGAGGGGTCAGCCCCAGCATTTT